Below, 13 T cell receptor beta chains from the same sample are listed, as sequenced in a study of blood T cell repertoires in COVID-19. Profiling relied on immunoSEQ multiplex PCR, and the TCRdb table lists in-frame clones only, not all of them. The table shows some 250,000 clones, with 65% to 85% occurring only once. The sample was peripheral blood. The receptors were gathered from a man older than 75 with acute or convalescent COVID-19.

The V and J genes are TRBV5-4 and TRBJ2-5; 14 bases map to TRBD2. Germline V gene sequence: CDR1 SGHNT, CDR2 YYREEE (reference sequence). Trimming took 3 bases from V and 1 from J; bases not matched to a gene: 2. CDR3 length: 16 amino acids. This CDR3 reads CASSWGLAGAQETQYF. As DNA, the CDR3 is TGTGCCAGCAGCTGGGGACTAGCGGGGGCCCAAGAGACCCAGTACTTC. Together with reference TRBV5-4 and TRBJ2-5, the CDR3 gives the full variable domain: ETGVTQSPTHLIKTRGQQVTLRCSSQSGHNTVSWYQQALGQGPQFIFQYYREEENGRGNFPPRFSGLQFPNYSSELNVNALELDDSALYLCASSWGLAGAQETQYFGPGTRLLVL.

The V gene is TRBV30, the J gene TRBJ2-5, with D possibly TRBD2 on 5 matching bases. The CDR3 is made up of 12 amino acids. Germline CDR1 GTSNPN, CDR2 SVGIG (reference sequence). The V and J ends lost 4 bases and 2 bases respectively, with 8 bases between them. CDR3 sequence reads: CAWTRDQETQYF. In nucleotides, the CDR3 is TGTGCCTGGACCCGGGATCAAGAGACCCAGTACTTC.

CDR3 in DNA: TGCGCCAGCATCTCGGGAACTGGAAGCACAGATACGCAGTATTTT. Translating gives CASISGTGSTDTQYF. V usage is TRBV5-1 and J usage is TRBJ2-3, with D maybe TRBD2 (5 bases). Germline assignment: CDR1 SGHRS and CDR2 YFSETQ. This CDR3 is built from 15 residues. V was pared by 6 bases and J by 0 bases, with 14 bases between.

As to this clone: Different DNA sequences within this sample yield the same CDR3. The chain has TRBV7-9 and TRBJ2-7; 7 bases are shared with TRBD2. The V gene's germline CDR1 is SEHNR and CDR2 FQNEAQ (reference sequence). Unmatched junction bases numbered 5, after V lost 3 bases and J lost 3 bases. This CDR3 is built from 14 residues. Written as DNA, the CDR3 is TGTGCCAGCAGCTTGGGAGGGCAGAGCTACGAGCAGTACTTC. Amino acid sequence: CASSLGGQSYEQYF.

The CDR3 sequence: CASSFGAGGFGETQYF. The CDR3, as DNA: TGTGCCAGCAGCTTTGGAGCAGGGGGATTTGGAGAGACCCAGTACTTC. The chain has TRBV5-5 and TRBJ2-5; 7 positions agree with TRBD1. J was trimmed by 4 bases and V by 2 bases; bases with no gene match: 11. The CDR3 extends over 16 amino acids. The germline gives CDR1 SGHKS, CDR2 YYEKEE (reference sequence).

About this clone itself: At one end the junction does not follow the germline gene, possibly because of a read error. CDR3 sequence (DNA): TGTGCTAGCAGCCGGACAGGGGGGCAAGAGACCCAGTACTTC. It is translated as CASSRTGGQETQYF. V is TRBV7-7 and J is TRBJ2-5; 10 positions match TRBD1. CDR3 length equals 14 residues. Germline CDR1 and CDR2: SSHAT and FNYEAQ (reference sequence).

This clone was seen a few times. The chain employs TRBV5-4 and TRBJ2-7; D is perhaps TRBD2 (6 bases). The CDR3 consists of 15 residues. The V gene's germline CDR1 is SGHNT and CDR2 YYREEE (reference sequence). Deletions cut 5 bases from V and 1 base from J, with 16 bases between. The CDR3 DNA reads as TGTGCCAGCAGTTTCGGCGATGCGGGGTCCTACGAGCAGTACTTC. Protein sequence: CASSFGDAGSYEQYF.

The V call is TRBV19, the J call TRBJ1-5, with TRBD1 matching 9 bases. This CDR3 spans 17 amino acids. V lost 7 bases to trimming and J lost 1 base; unmatched junction nucleotides: 11. Per the germline V gene, CDR1 is LNHDA and CDR2 is SQIVND (reference sequence). The CDR3 loop is CASTTSDRGDSNQPQHF. The CDR3 DNA reads as TGTGCCAGTACCACCAGCGACAGGGGGGACAGCAATCAGCCCCAGCATTTT.

The J gene is TRBJ1-4, the V gene TRBV2; TRBD1 matches 7 bases. V was pared by 2 bases and J by 3 bases, with 3 bases of the junction left unmatched. Per the germline V gene, CDR1 is SNHLY and CDR2 is FYNNEI. The CDR3 spans 15 residues. CDR3 sequence reads: CASSENTGANEKLFF. The CDR3 bases are TGTGCCAGCAGTGAAAATACAGGGGCTAATGAAAAACTGTTTTTT.

V usage is TRBV19 and J usage is TRBJ1-1; 12 nucleotides agree with TRBD1. V shed 5 bases, J shed 8 bases, and the junction held 9 bases outside the gene matches. CDR1 and CDR2 (germline): LNHDA, SQIVND (reference sequence). This CDR3 comprises 15 residues. The CDR3 region is CASSFTGTGGAEAFF. The CDR3 DNA sequence: TGTGCCAGTAGTTTCACCGGGACAGGGGGCGCAGAAGCTTTCTTT.

This clone is categorized as medium-sized. CDR3 region: CASTKDLMNTEAFF. CDR3 in DNA: TGTGCCAGCACTAAAGATCTAATGAACACTGAAGCTTTCTTT. The rearrangement links TRBV6-6 to TRBJ1-1; D unresolved. In germline, CDR1 is MNHNY, CDR2 SVGAGI (reference sequence). The CDR3 loop spans 14 amino acids. V lost 7 bases and J 0 bases, leaving 12 bases between the germline ends.

The table lists this clone with a few counts. The rearrangement uses TRBV29-1 and TRBJ2-3, with 7 positions matching TRBD2. CDR3 length: 13 residues. Per the germline V gene, CDR1 is SQVTM and CDR2 is ANQGSEA. Trimming removed 4 bases from V and 3 bases from J; junction bases left unmatched: 4. The DNA for the CDR3 is TGCAGCGTTGGATCCGGGAGGACAGATACGCAGTATTTT. It translates to CSVGSGRTDTQYF.

The chain links TRBV19 to TRBJ2-2, with TRBD1 matching over 7 bases. Germline CDR1 reads LNHDA; CDR2 reads SQIVND (reference sequence). The CDR3 is 16 residues long. Unmatched junction bases numbered 9, after V lost 4 bases and J lost 4 bases. The CDR3, as DNA: TGTGCCAGTAGTACTGGGACAGTCGGTGGCACCGGGGAGCTGTTTTTT. Translating gives CASSTGTVGGTGELFF.